Described below is a single T cell receptor (beta chain) sequence and its context. In the authors' methods: Amplification of reference gene primers was used by the study to estimate nucleated cell counts. The repertoire was sequenced with immunoSEQ multiplex PCR; TCRdb's copy has only in-frame clones and lacks some. V and J calls and clone size are copied from that table; D and trimming were computed from the DNA. The profile shows approximately 110,000 clones, roughly 84% of them singletons. This sample was included in a study of blood T cell repertoires in COVID-19. Study-level background: From the United States, Italy and Spain came samples of acute and convalescent COVID-19. From T cells, B-cell-depleted T cells, or PBMCs came the material, which was cDNA or gDNA.

Trimming removed 1 base at V and 7 bases at J, with 8 bases between. The germline gives CDR1 SGHDN, CDR2 FVKESK. The CDR3 spans 13 residues. The V and J genes are TRBV14 and TRBJ1-5, with D possibly matching TRBD1 (5 bases). Sequencing was done on a sample of peripheral blood. The receptor was isolated from a human donor in a cohort sampled during active COVID-19. CDR3 bases: TGTGCCAGCAGCCAAGGGCAGGGCCAGCCCCAGCATTTT. This gives the protein CASSQGQGQPQHF.